Listed here are 4 T cell receptor beta chains from one sample, sequenced in a study of beta chain features in type 1 diabetes. Reverse transcription of all isolated RNA meant that expressed TCRB transcripts were sequenced. Data came from immunoSEQ multiplex PCR; TCRdb stores just in-frame clones and leaves some out. The sample lists 300,000 to 350,000 clones; 11% to 15% were seen once. Sequencing was carried out using central memory CD4+ T cells from blood. The receptors here all came from a man under 40 in good health.

Ten or more counts support this clone. The chain couples TRBV29-1 to TRBJ1-1; TRBD1 matches 7 bases. Germline-derived CDR1 and CDR2 are SQVTM and ANQGSEA. The CDR3 extends over 13 amino acids. With 4 bases clipped from V and 4 bases from J, the junction kept 6 bases outside the gene matches. The CDR3 loop reads CSVGDRDGTEAFF. Here the CDR3 DNA reads TGCAGCGTTGGCGACAGGGACGGCACTGAAGCTTTCTTT.

V usage is TRBV9 and J usage is TRBJ1-3; D unclear. Trimming pared 4 bases from V and 8 bases from J, leaving 22 bases between. The germline CDR1 and CDR2 sequences are SGDLS and YYNGEE. This CDR3 has 16 amino acids. In nucleotides, the CDR3 is TGTGCCAGCAGCCCCGGACGTAGCTCCACGGTAGACACCATATATTTT. Residues: CASSPGRSSTVDTIYF.

CDR3 in amino acids: CASRFGGGTEAFF. CDR3 DNA: TGTGCCAGCAGGTTCGGGGGAGGCACTGAAGCTTTCTTT. This chain uses TRBV28 with TRBJ1-1; TRBD1 might be the D (5 bases). The CDR3 length is 13 residues. Trimming took off 6 bases at V and 4 bases at J, with 12 bases between the two ends. Germline values: CDR1 MDHEN, CDR2 SYDVKM.

This clone has only a few counts. The chain combines TRBV11-2 with TRBJ2-7; D possibly corresponds to TRBD2 (7 bases). In germline, CDR1 is SGHAT, CDR2 FQNNGV. Deletions cut 7 bases from V and 0 bases from J, with 13 bases between. This CDR3 has 14 amino acids. The chain's CDR3 is CASTRGGSSYEQYF. The CDR3 DNA reads TGTGCCAGCACAAGGGGGGGAAGCTCCTACGAGCAGTACTTC.